This TCR beta chain was identified in a study of cytomegalovirus exposure and HLA in healthy donors. Deletions cut 2 bases from V and 1 base from J, with 11 bases between. Germline V lookup: CDR1 KGHSH, CDR2 LQKENI. The CDR3 runs 15 residues. General study results and limits: The study recorded 164 TCR beta chains that were cytomegalovirus-associated.

13 Jbeta primers and 60 Vbeta primers were used for the PCR. TCRdb keeps only in-frame clones here, not all; method: immunoSEQ multiplex PCR. This table holds roughly 140,000 clones, over 75% found once. This clone was seen only a few times. Its target is unknown. Material: PBMCs. The TCR comes from a woman between 25 and 40 years old in good health and CMV-seronegative. The chain joins TRBV18 to TRBJ1-2; D is possibly TRBD1 (5 bases). DNA for the CDR3: TGTGCCAGCTCACCAGTACAGGAAAGTAACTATGGCTACACCTTC. Amino acids: CASSPVQESNYGYTF.